The 4 T cell receptor beta chains below were found in one sample sequenced in a study of blood T cell repertoires in COVID-19. Sequencing used immunoSEQ multiplex PCR; TCRdb keeps in-frame clones, though not all of them. The table records roughly 290,000 clones, more than 85% of them present only once. The sample comprised peripheral blood. Receptors were obtained from a man under 40 with acute or convalescent COVID-19.

This clone was counted once. The chain joins TRBV5-1 to TRBJ1-3; D is uncertain. The CDR3 runs 15 residues. Germline V CDR1 and CDR2: SGHRS, YFSETQ. The V gene lost 0 bases and the J gene lost 0 bases, with 7 bases spanning the gap. The CDR3 protein is CASSLEADSGNTIYF. CDR3 DNA: TGCGCCAGCAGCTTGGAGGCGGACTCTGGAAACACCATATATTTT. Based on the CDR3 plus reference TRBV5-1 and TRBJ1-3, the full variable domain is KAGVTQTPRYLIKTRGQQVTLSCSPISGHRSVSWYQQTPGQGLQFLFEYFSETQRNKGNFPGRFSGRQFSNSRSEMNVSTLELGDSALYLCASSLEADSGNTIYFGEGSWLTVV.

The chain joins TRBV6-6 to TRBJ1-5, with D possibly matching TRBD1 (5 bases). The CDR3 length is 15 residues. CDR1 MNHNY and CDR2 SVGAGI come from the germline V gene (reference sequence). Trimming removed 5 bases at V and 3 bases at J, with 14 bases between. The CDR3 DNA sequence: TGTGCCAGCAGTAGCCGTCAGGGTTCCAATCAGCCCCAGCATTTT. Its protein product is CASSSRQGSNQPQHF.

This clone was found a few times. The V and J genes are TRBV2 and TRBJ1-2; no clear D gene. Trimming pared 3 bases from V and 4 bases from J, leaving 9 bases between. The CDR3 consists of 13 residues. In germline, CDR1 is SNHLY, CDR2 FYNNEI. The CDR3: CASSESRAYGYTF. CDR3 bases: TGTGCCAGCAGTGAGTCGCGCGCCTATGGCTACACCTTC.

This chain joins TRBV4-1 and TRBJ1-1; 8 nucleotides match TRBD1. Germline V gene data show CDR1 as MGHRA and CDR2 as YSYEKL. The CDR3 spans 17 residues. Germline trimming cut 1 base from V and 1 base from J; bases unmatched to any gene: 8. In DNA form, the CDR3 reads TGCGCCAGCAGCCAAGGGACACAGGGGGGTTGGAACACTGAAGCTTTCTTT. Translation: CASSQGTQGGWNTEAFF.